This T cell receptor (beta chain) was observed in a study of blood T cell repertoires in COVID-19. Seattle cases were enrolled at active infection and followed longitudinally. Sequenced by immunoSEQ multiplex PCR; TCRdb stores in-frame clones only, minus some. The sample has 330,000 or so clones; 87% are singletons. The CDR3 is 17 amino acids. Germline V gene lookup returns CDR1 SSHAT and CDR2 FNYEAQ (reference sequence). With V trimmed by 1 base and J by 7 bases, 6 bases remained unmatched. Sequences were obtained from peripheral blood. This TCR came from a man aged 25-45 years with COVID-19, enrolled during active disease. The V gene is TRBV7-7, the J gene TRBJ2-1; 14 bases fit TRBD2. Here the CDR3 reads CASSLEPGTSGRNEQFF. CDR3 nucleotides: TGTGCCAGCAGCTTAGAACCCGGGACTAGCGGGAGAAATGAGCAGTTCTTC.